This T cell receptor (beta chain) came from a study of T cell changes during pregnancy in multiple sclerosis. Germline V gene sequence: CDR1 SNHLY, CDR2 FYNNEI. Trimming cost V 6 bases and J 1 base, with 12 bases left between them. This CDR3 is built from 15 residues. This table comes from immunoSEQ multiplex PCR, and its TCRdb copy is limited to in-frame clones, with some not included. The sample lists about 38,000 clones, 88% occurring once. V usage is TRBV2 and J usage is TRBJ2-2, with D perhaps TRBD2 (5 bases). The source of this sequence is a female donor with multiple sclerosis, enrolled in a pregnancy study. This specimen consisted of CD8+ T cells from peripheral blood mononuclear cells, obtained in the third trimester of pregnancy. DNA of the CDR3: TGTGCCAGCAGCTGGCTGGCGGGGAACACCGGGGAGCTGTTTTTT. This codes for CASSWLAGNTGELFF.